This T cell receptor (beta chain) was captured in a study of long-term antiretroviral therapy in people with HIV. CDR1 is PRHDT and CDR2 is FYEKMQ in the germline V gene (reference sequence). The CDR3 is 12 residues long. The V gene lost 2 bases and the J gene lost 5 bases, with 5 bases spanning the gap. Per donor, a minimum of one pre-ART and a minimum of two post-ART PBMC samples were available. The United States was where all participants with HIV were treated. The libraries were made with immunoSEQ v3.0 at survey level. Profiled with immunoSEQ multiplex PCR; TCRdb holds only in-frame clones, not every one. This table has about 23,000 clones, roughly 88% appearing once.

The chain recombines TRBV13 with TRBJ2-3; weak D call: TRBD1 (5 bases). Sample: unsorted PBMCs, taken 0.6 years after starting antiretroviral therapy. This TCR was sampled from a man aged 60-69 years with HIV. The CDR3 sequence is CASSLRGDTQYF. CDR3 nucleotide sequence: TGTGCCAGCAGCTTAAGGGGAGATACGCAGTATTTT.